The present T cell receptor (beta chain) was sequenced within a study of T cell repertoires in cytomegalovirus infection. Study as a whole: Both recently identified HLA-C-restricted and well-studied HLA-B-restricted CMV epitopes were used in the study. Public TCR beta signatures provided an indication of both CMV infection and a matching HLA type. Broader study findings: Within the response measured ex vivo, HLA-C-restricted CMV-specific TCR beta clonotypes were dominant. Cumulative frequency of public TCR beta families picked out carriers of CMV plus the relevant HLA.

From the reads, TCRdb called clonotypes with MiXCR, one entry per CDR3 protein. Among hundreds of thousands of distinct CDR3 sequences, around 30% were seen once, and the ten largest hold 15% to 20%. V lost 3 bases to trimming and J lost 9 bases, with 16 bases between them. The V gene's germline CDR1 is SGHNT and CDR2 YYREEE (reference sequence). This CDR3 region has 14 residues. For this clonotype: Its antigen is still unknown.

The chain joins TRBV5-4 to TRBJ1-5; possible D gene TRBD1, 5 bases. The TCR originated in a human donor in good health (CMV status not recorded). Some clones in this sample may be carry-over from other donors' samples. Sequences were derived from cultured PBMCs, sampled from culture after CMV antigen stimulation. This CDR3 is CASSYRDLLSPQHF. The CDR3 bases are TGTGCCAGCAGCTATCGGGACCTCTTATCGCCCCAGCATTTT.